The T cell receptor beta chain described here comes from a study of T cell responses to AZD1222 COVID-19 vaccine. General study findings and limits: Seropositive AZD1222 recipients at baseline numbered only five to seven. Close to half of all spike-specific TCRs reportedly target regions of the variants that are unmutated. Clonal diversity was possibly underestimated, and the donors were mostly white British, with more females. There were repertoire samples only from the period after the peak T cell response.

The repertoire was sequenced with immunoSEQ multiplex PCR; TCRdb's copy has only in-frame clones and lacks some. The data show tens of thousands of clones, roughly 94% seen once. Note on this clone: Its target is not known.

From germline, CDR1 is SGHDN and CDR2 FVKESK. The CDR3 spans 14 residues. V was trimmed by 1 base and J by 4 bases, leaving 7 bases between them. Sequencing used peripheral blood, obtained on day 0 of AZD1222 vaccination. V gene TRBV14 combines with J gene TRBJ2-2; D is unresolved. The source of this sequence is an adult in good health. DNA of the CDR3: TGTGCCAGCAGCCAAGTTGGACCCACCGGGGAGCTGTTTTTT. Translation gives CASSQVGPTGELFF.